This TCR beta chain emerged from a study of graft-versus-host responses after intestinal transplantation (dated by TCRdb to the early 2020s). As for the study more broadly: The transplants that recipients got were multivisceral, liver-intestinal, or isolated intestinal. Anti-thymocyte globulin induction was given to all recipients, followed by maintenance tacrolimus and steroids for 2 to 3 years. Bulk TCR-beta CDR3 sequencing was used to track graft-versus-host and host-versus-graft alloreactive T cell clones in the graft, circulation and bone marrow after intestinal transplantation. Alloreactive clones were identified by sequencing pre-transplant mixed lymphocyte reaction products and comparing these products with unstimulated pre-transplant donor and recipient T cells. The cohort enrolled about two dozen intestinal transplant recipients, one of whom was a retransplant, and a few patients without pretransplant specimens were excluded. A peak of at least 4% donor T cells among recipient peripheral blood mononuclear cells was the definition used for donor T cell macrochimerism. Instead of going to the commercial service, samples from a few later patients were sequenced in-house on an Illumina MiSeq and processed with MiXCR. Overall results and qualifications from the work: In patients with donor T cell macrochimerism, the allografts had high GvH to HvG T cell clonal ratios. The conclusions were limited by the relatively low number and heterogeneity of the intestinal transplant patients. Early after transplant, peak levels of circulating GvH clones were found to be associated with declines in HvG clones. GvH clones were detected in recipient bone marrow, and some appeared earlier in ileal mucosa or blood, consistent with an intestinal mucosal origin.

The library was produced with the immunoSEQ multiplex PCR assay. High-throughput TCR-beta CDR3 sequencing of genomic DNA from most patients was performed by Adaptive Biotechnologies. In the paper's pipeline: TCR sequencing data were retrieved from Adaptive's ImmunoSEQ software for around 18 patients, whereas a few other patients were processed with MiXCR and VDJtools. CDR3 nucleotide sequences shared between donor and recipient were removed because the origin of such sequences could not be assigned. Alloreactive clones required at least 2-fold expansion over unstimulated cells and minimum CFSE-low frequency of 0.002% (template counts) or 0.001% (read counts). A clone was considered mappable if detected in the sequenced pre-transplant spleen, lymph node, or MLR CFSE-low populations of the donor or recipient. Cumulative frequency of alloreactive clones was calculated as a percentage of all sequences weighted by copy number. TCRdb stores this immuneACCESS table with in-frame sequences only. Part of the clones is absent; in the studies checked, under half of the shortfall reflects unresolved V genes, and no reason is known for the rest. V and J calls and clone size are as listed in that table; D and trimming were resolved from the DNA. The sample profile shows about 97,000 clones; about 93% of them were found once. The top ten clonotypes cover about 15% of the sample.

Blood samples were collected up to 4 times in the first month after transplant and then at least monthly when available. V and J lose 5 bases and 4 bases, and a span of 12 bases separates them. CDR1 and CDR2, per the germline V gene, are SNHLY and FYNNEI. The CDR3 measures 14 amino acids from cysteine to phenylalanine. Only CDR3 DNA remains: 42 bases, in frame from the first base. Turning to this clone: Its antigen is unknown. Per-base quality was not reported, and no clone a single base away is much larger than it.

This receptor was taken from a human patient who received an intestinal transplant, so some T cells may come from the graft donor. This specimen consisted of PBMCs, obtained approximately 470 days after intestinal transplant. The receptor chain draws on TRBV2 and TRBJ1-5; a weak D assignment points to TRBD1 (5 bases agree). For the CDR3, the sequence is CASSWGGFNQPQHF. The base sequence is TGTGCCAGCAGTTGGGGGGGTTTTAATCAGCCCCAGCATTTT.